A selection of T cell receptor beta chains follows, all from one sample in a study of blood T cell repertoires in COVID-19. Data came from immunoSEQ multiplex PCR; TCRdb stores just in-frame clones and leaves some out. The sample records some 110,000 clones, around four fifths being singletons. Sequencing input: peripheral blood. These receptors were collected from a woman aged 70-85 years with acute or convalescent COVID-19. The CDR3 runs from the conserved cysteine through the conserved F or W. Each record gives: J gene, V gene, D gene, clone size, CDR3 protein, CDR3 DNA. A D gene is named only where the DNA matches it firmly. Some rows mark clone size as missing; the rest say once, few, many or name a class of expanded clone.

TRBJ1-6,TRBV7-2,.,.,CASSLASGDSPLHF,TGTGCCAGCAGCTTAGCGTCCGGGGATTCACCCCTCCACTTT
TRBJ2-5,TRBV28,TRBD1,.,CASAGGGTGGETQYF,TGTGCCAGCGCCGGAGGGGGGACAGGGGGAGAGACCCAGTACTTC
TRBJ2-7,TRBV5-6,.,.,CASTRNGRSYEQYF,TGTGCCAGCACTAGGAACGGTCGCTCCTACGAGCAGTACTTC
TRBJ2-5,TRBV11-2,TRBD2,.,CASSPSGGRQETQYF,TGTGCCAGCAGTCCTAGCGGGGGGCGACAAGAGACCCAGTACTTC
TRBJ2-1,TRBV29-1,TRBD2,few,CSGPGSGVMGEQFF,TGCAGCGGCCCGGGTAGCGGGGTTATGGGTGAGCAGTTCTTC
TRBJ1-4,TRBV6-6,.,.,CASSYRSGEWLFF,TGTGCCAGCAGTTACAGGTCCGGGGAATGGCTGTTTTTT
TRBJ1-6,TRBV28,.,.,CASSYGQSDSPLHF,TGTGCCAGCAGTTACGGACAGTCCGATTCACCCCTCCACTTT
TRBJ1-1,TRBV11-2,.,.,CASSLDRLNTEAFF,TGTGCCAGCAGCTTAGATCGTCTGAACACTGAAGCTTTCTTT
TRBJ2-7,TRBV7-2,TRBD1,.,CASSLWTGSYEQYF,TGTGCCAGCAGCTTGTGGACAGGGAGCTACGAGCAGTACTTC
TRBJ1-4,TRBV27,.,.,CASSRSGDLLGAFIVNEKLFF,TGTGCCAGCAGTCGGTCCGGCGATTTGCTTGGGGCCTTCATAGTGAATGAAAAACTGTTTTTT
TRBJ1-2,TRBV19,.,.,CASSTRDGYGYTF,TGTGCCAGTAGTACGAGGGATGGCTATGGCTACACCTTC
TRBJ1-4,TRBV6-2/TRBV6-3,TRBD1,.,CASSLTGTGVNEKLFF,TGTGCCAGCAGTTTGACCGGGACAGGGGTGAATGAAAAACTGTTTTTT
TRBJ2-2,TRBV3-1/TRBV3-2,TRBD1,.,CASRNTGGGGELFF,TGTGCCAGCAGGAACACAGGGGGCGGCGGGGAGCTGTTTTTT
TRBJ1-2,TRBV12-3/TRBV12-4,.,.,CASKYGYGYTF,TGTGCCAGCAAATACGGCTATGGCTACACCTTC
TRBJ1-5,TRBV29-1,.,.,CSVGFGQSRNQPQHF,TGCAGCGTTGGGTTTGGTCAGTCACGCAATCAGCCCCAGCATTTT
TRBJ1-2,TRBV29-1,.,.,CSVGGAQYGYTF,TGCAGCGTTGGTGGGGCACAGTATGGCTACACCTTC
TRBJ2-6,TRBV18,TRBD1,.,CASSPPGGSGANVLTF,TGTGCCAGCTCACCGCCAGGGGGCTCTGGGGCCAACGTCCTGACTTTC
TRBJ1-1,TRBV28,.,.,CASSPMAGPESTEAFF,TGTGCCAGCAGTCCGATGGCGGGACCGGAGAGCACTGAAGCTTTCTTT
TRBJ2-7,TRBV2,TRBD2,.,CASSELGTRVEQYF,TGTGCCAGCAGTGAACTGGGGACTAGAGTCGAGCAGTACTTC
TRBJ2-3,TRBV5-1,TRBD2,few,CASSSGAGSTDTQYF,TGCGCCAGCAGCTCGGGAGCGGGGTCCACAGATACGCAGTATTTT
TRBJ2-5,TRBV7-9,.,.,CASSRQGNQETQYF,TGTGCCAGCAGTCGCCAGGGAAACCAAGAGACCCAGTACTTC
TRBJ1-1,TRBV28,TRBD1,few,CASRTGTVSAFF,TGTGCCAGCCGCACCGGGACAGTATCAGCTTTCTTT
TRBJ2-7,TRBV2,TRBD1,.,CASRADRVFYEQYF,TGTGCCAGCAGGGCGGACAGGGTGTTCTACGAGCAGTACTTC
TRBJ2-2,TRBV10-3,.,few,CAISEPLGVDSGELFF,TGTGCCATCAGTGAGCCTTTAGGCGTAGACTCCGGGGAGCTGTTTTTT
TRBJ1-1,TRBV27,.,.,CASSRNENTEAFF,TGTGCCAGCTCGCGGAACGAGAACACTGAAGCTTTCTTT
TRBJ1-1,TRBV4-1,.,.,CASSLGRFGGGTEAFF,TGCGCCAGCAGCCTCGGACGCTTTGGAGGTGGCACTGAAGCTTTCTTT
TRBJ2-3,TRBV12-5,.,.,CASGPYGTDTQYF,TGTGCTAGTGGTCCCTATGGCACAGATACGCAGTATTTT
TRBJ2-7,TRBV12-3/TRBV12-4,.,once,CASSLARAYEQYF,TGTGCCAGCAGTTTAGCCAGGGCCTACGAGCAGTACTTC
TRBJ2-5,TRBV11-2,.,.,CASRGAQETQYF,TGTGCCAGCCGGGGGGCCCAAGAGACCCAGTACTTC
TRBJ1-1,TRBV2,.,.,CASSVFGNTNTEAFF,TGTGCCAGCAGTGTATTCGGGAACACGAACACTGAAGCTTTCTTT
TRBJ2-2,TRBV18,TRBD2,.,CASLTTSGTGELFF,TGTGCCAGCTTAACGACTAGCGGTACCGGGGAGCTGTTTTTT
TRBJ1-5,TRBV3-1/TRBV3-2,TRBD1,.,CASSRDSRSNQPQHF,TGTGCCAGCAGCCGGGACAGCCGAAGCAATCAGCCCCAGCATTTT
TRBJ1-5,TRBV19,.,.,CASSIRGQRGQYSNQPQHF,TGTGCCAGTAGTATCCGAGGACAGAGAGGACAATATAGCAATCAGCCCCAGCATTTT
TRBJ2-3,TRBV5-4,TRBD1,.,CASSIGVDRATDTQYF,TGTGCCAGCAGCATTGGAGTAGACAGGGCCACAGATACGCAGTATTTT
TRBJ2-6,TRBV3-1/TRBV3-2,.,few,CASLASGANVLTF,TGTGCCAGCTTAGCCTCTGGGGCCAACGTCCTGACTTTC
TRBJ2-4,TRBV9,.,.,CASSVPVPGGLQYF,TGTGCCAGCAGCGTGCCTGTACCCGGGGGACTTCAGTACTTC
TRBJ2-6,TRBV5-4,.,.,CASSPPPSPGANVLTF,TGTGCCAGCAGCCCTCCCCCTAGCCCTGGGGCCAACGTCCTGACTTTC
TRBJ1-1,TRBV7-2,TRBD1,.,CASSRQGHTEAFF,TGTGCCAGCAGCCGACAGGGGCACACTGAAGCTTTCTTT
TRBJ2-3,TRBV6-2/TRBV6-3,TRBD2,.,CASSRSGGLTDTQYF,TGTGCCAGCAGCCGGAGCGGGGGCCTCACAGATACGCAGTATTTT
TRBJ2-5,TRBV11-2,.,once,CASSPGAVLAVKETQYF,TGTGCCAGCAGCCCCGGCGCGGTGCTAGCCGTCAAAGAGACCCAGTACTTC
TRBJ2-7,TRBV6-2/TRBV6-3,TRBD2,.,CASSALRRGTISYEQYF,TGTGCCAGCAGTGCCTTAAGGCGGGGGACTATCTCCTACGAGCAGTACTTC
TRBJ1-1,TRBV5-1,.,.,CASTGGPMNTEAFF,TGCGCCAGCACCGGTGGGCCCATGAACACTGAAGCTTTCTTT
TRBJ2-1,TRBV30,.,.,CAWSAVNEQFF,TGTGCCTGGAGTGCGGTCAATGAGCAGTTCTTC
TRBJ2-3,TRBV7-9,TRBD1,.,CASSLVQTGVDTQYF,TGTGCCAGCAGCTTAGTTCAGACAGGGGTGGATACGCAGTATTTT
TRBJ2-2,TRBV16,.,.,CASSQGGSRGTGELFF,TGTGCCAGCAGCCAAGGGGGCAGTCGGGGCACCGGGGAGCTGTTTTTT
TRBJ2-3,TRBV30,.,.,CAWSVLGGGTDTQYF,TGTGCCTGGAGTGTATTAGGCGGGGGCACAGATACGCAGTATTTT
TRBJ1-2,TRBV3-1/TRBV3-2,.,.,CASSQARARGYTF,TGTGCCAGCAGCCAAGCCAGGGCCCGAGGCTACACCTTC
TRBJ2-1,TRBV6-5,TRBD2,.,CASRTSGVGEQFF,TGTGCCAGCAGGACTAGCGGGGTGGGAGAGCAGTTCTTC
TRBJ2-1,TRBV5-6,.,.,CATTVISYNEQFF,TGTGCCACGACAGTGATCTCCTACAATGAGCAGTTCTTC
TRBJ2-3,TRBV27,.,.,CASQQFRTLGIDTQYF,TGTGCCAGCCAGCAATTTCGGACATTGGGGATCGATACGCAGTATTTT
TRBJ2-7,TRBV6-5,TRBD2,.,CASSPSGLEAEQYF,TGTGCCAGCAGTCCTTCGGGACTAGAGGCCGAGCAGTACTTC
TRBJ1-5,TRBV28,.,.,CASRSDQPQHF,TGTGCCAGCAGATCCGATCAGCCCCAGCATTTT